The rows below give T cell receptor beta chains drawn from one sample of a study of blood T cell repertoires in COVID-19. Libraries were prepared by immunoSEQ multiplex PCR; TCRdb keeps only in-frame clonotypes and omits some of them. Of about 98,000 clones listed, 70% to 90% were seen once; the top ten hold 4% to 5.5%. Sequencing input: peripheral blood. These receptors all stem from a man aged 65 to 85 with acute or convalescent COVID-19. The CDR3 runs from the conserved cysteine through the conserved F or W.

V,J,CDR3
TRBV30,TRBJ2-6,CAWSSGISGANVLTF
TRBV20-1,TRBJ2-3,CSASRDRGLDTQYF
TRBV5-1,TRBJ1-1,CASRQTGITEAFF
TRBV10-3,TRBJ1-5,CATGWQGNQPQHF
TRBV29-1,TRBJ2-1,CSVDGHYNEQFF
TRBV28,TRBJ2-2,CASSLPTGVNTGELFF
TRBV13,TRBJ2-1,CASSLRRGQVGQFF
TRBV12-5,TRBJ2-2,CASGLGQGPGELFF
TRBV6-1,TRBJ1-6,CASSEMVGRVNSPLHF
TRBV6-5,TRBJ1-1,CASSFTGRGGEAFF
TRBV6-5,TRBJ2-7,CASQSGTGGYEQYF
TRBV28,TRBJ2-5,CASSSSGQRQETQYF
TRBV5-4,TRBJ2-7,CASSPGTGWAYEQYF
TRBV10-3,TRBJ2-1,CAIRGTSGGEKSYNEQFF
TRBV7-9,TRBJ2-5,CASSPAMTSGGLETQYF
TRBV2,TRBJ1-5,CASSEGTEYSNQPQHF
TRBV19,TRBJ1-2,CASWGRTGQEYGYTF
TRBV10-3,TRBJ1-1,CAISRLGGNTEAFF
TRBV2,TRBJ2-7,CASCQGQANLYEQYF
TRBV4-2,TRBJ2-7,CASSQEAGSGPLDEQYF
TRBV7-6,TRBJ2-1,CASSHGLAYNEQFF
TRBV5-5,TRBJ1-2,CASSLDFVVKGYTF
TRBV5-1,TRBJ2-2,CASSFGQTGELFF
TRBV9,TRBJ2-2,CASSVGWSGELFF
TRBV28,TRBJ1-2,CASSLSRVNYGYTF
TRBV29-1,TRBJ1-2,CSVEEKKGTGGGYGYTF
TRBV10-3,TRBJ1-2,CAISEPGMGLGYTF
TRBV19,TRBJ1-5,CASSIPPPSAPQHF
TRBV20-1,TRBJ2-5,CSGLTRETQYF
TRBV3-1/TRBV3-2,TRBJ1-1,CASSQGATNTEAFF